This T cell receptor (beta chain) was obtained from a study of T-cell reconstitution after alpha-beta-depleted transplantation in children. Using unique molecular identifiers, the investigators prepared the TCRbeta library. TCRdb fed the PCR reads into MiXCR, producing one record per CDR3 protein. Here the sample spans some 600,000 distinct CDR3 sequences, approximately 12% being singletons. Whole-study results and caveats: Reports say that about two months after transplant, the alpha-beta T cells came out of several hundred graft clones that had expanded. Most T-cell counts and diversity one year after the transplant came from T cells that were newly produced.

This CDR3 contains 15 residues. Per germline, CDR1 ENHRY and CDR2 SYGVKD. Losses at the gene ends were 11 bases for V and 5 bases for J; bases not matched to a gene: 15. As concerns this clonotype: Antigen specificity is unknown.

The clonotype was recovered from a male patient aged 10 to 17 who had a stem cell transplant for acute myeloid leukemia, so the T cells may come from the graft donor. J is TRBJ2-5 and V is TRBV10-3, with TRBD2 matching 9 bases. This specimen was PBMCs, mostly from graft donor cells, taken 360 days after TCRalphabeta/CD19-depleted stem cell transplant. The CDR3 region is CAVSSDSGSLETQYF. As DNA, the CDR3 is TGTGCCGTATCCAGCGATAGCGGGAGTTTGGAGACCCAGTACTTC.